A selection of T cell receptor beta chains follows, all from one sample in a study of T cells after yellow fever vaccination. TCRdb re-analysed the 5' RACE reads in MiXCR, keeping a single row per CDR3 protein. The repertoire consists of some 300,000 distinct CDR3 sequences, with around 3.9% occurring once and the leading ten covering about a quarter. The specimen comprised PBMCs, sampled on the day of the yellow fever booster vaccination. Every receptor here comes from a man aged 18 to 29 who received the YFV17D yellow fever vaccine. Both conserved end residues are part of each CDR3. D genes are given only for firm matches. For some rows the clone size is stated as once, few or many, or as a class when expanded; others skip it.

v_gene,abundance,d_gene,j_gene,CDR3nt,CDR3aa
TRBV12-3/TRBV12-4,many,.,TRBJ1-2,TGTGCCAGCAGTTCGGGGGACACATCTAACTATGGCTACACCTTC,CASSSGDTSNYGYTF
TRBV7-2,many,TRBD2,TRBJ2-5,TGTGCCAGCAGCCCATTCCGGCAAGCGGGGGGCCAAGAGACCCAGTACTTC,CASSPFRQAGGQETQYF
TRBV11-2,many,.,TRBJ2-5,TGTGCCAGCAGCTTAGAAGCCGCGACAGGATCGTACCAAGAGACCCAGTACTTC,CASSLEAATGSYQETQYF
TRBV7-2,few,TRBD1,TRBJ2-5,TGTGCCAGCAGCCCCCGGCAGACAGGGTTGCGTTTTGGGACCCAGTACTTC,CASSPRQTGLRFGTQYF
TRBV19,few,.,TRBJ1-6,TGTGCCAGTAGCCCTCCCCTCTATAATTCACCCCTCCACTTT,CASSPPLYNSPLHF
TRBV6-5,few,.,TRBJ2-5,TGTGCCAGCAGTTACGATAGTCCAGGGTACCTCCAAGAGACCCAGTACTTC,CASSYDSPGYLQETQYF
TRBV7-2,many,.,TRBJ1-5,TGTGCCAGCAGCATTGGGACGAATCAGCCCCAGCATTTT,CASSIGTNQPQHF
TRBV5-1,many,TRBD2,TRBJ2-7,TGCGCCAGCAGCGCCGGACTAGCGGGGGGCCTCTACGAGCAGTACTTC,CASSAGLAGGLYEQYF
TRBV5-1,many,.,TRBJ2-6,TGCGCCAGCAGCTTGGGAGTACGCACAGCCTACCTCTCTGGGGCCAACGTCCTGACTTTC,CASSLGVRTAYLSGANVLTF
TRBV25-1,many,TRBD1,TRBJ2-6,TGTGCCAGCAGTGCCACTACCGGGACAGCGTCTTTGGGGGCCAACGTCCTGACTTTC,CASSATTGTASLGANVLTF
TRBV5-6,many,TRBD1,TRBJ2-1,TGTGCCAGCAGCTTGGACAGGGGGCATGAGCAGTTCTTC,CASSLDRGHEQFF
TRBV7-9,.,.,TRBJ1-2,TGTGCCAGCAGCCAGGACAGTCGGGGCTACACCTTC,CASSQDSRGYTF
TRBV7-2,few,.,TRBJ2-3,TGTGCCAGCAGCTTAGAAGCAAATACGCAGTATTTT,CASSLEANTQYF
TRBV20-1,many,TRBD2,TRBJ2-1,TGCAGTGCTAGAACTGGGGCACCTAGCGGGGATGGAACGGAGCAGTTCTTC,CSARTGAPSGDGTEQFF
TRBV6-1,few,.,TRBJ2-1,TGTGCCAGCAGTGAAGAGGTCCTGGGGGGTGAGCAGTTCTTC,CASSEEVLGGEQFF